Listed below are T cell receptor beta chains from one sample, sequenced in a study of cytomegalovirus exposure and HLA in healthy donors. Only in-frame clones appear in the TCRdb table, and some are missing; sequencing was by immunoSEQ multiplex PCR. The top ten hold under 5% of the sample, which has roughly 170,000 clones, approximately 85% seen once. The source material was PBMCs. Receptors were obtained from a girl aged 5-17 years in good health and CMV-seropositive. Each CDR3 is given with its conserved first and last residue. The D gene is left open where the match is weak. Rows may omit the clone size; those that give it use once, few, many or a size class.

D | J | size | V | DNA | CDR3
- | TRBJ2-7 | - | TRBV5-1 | TGCGCCAGCAGCTTAACGAGCGCGGGGGAGCAGTACTTC | CASSLTSAGEQYF
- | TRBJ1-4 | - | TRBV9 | TGTGCCAGCAGCGTCGACTTTAATGAAAAACTGTTTTTT | CASSVDFNEKLFF
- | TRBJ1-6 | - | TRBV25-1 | TGTGCCAGCAGTTCGAGGGGGGGGGACAATTCACCCCTCCACTTT | CASSSRGGDNSPLHF
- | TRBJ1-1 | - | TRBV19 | TGTGCCAGTAGTATTAACAGGAACACTGAAGCTTTCTTT | CASSINRNTEAFF
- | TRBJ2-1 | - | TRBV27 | TGTGCCAGCAGTTCAACTAGGTATGAGCAGTTCTTC | CASSSTRYEQFF
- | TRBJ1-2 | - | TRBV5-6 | TGTGCCAGCAGCTCGCCGGGGGGCAACTATGGCTACACCTTC | CASSSPGGNYGYTF
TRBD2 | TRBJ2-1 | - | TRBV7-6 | TGTGCCAGCAGCGCCCGAGGGTCTAGCGGGTCATACAATGAGCAGTTCTTC | CASSARGSSGSYNEQFF
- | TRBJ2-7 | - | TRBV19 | TGTGCCAGTAGTACCCCGAGGGCCTACGAGCAGTACTTC | CASSTPRAYEQYF
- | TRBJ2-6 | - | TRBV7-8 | TGTGCCAGCAGCTTAGCGGGCCCAGGGGCCAACGCCCTGACTTTC | CASSLAGPGANALTF
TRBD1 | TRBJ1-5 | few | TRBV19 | TGTGCCGGACGGACAGGGAATCAGCCCCAGCATTTT | CAGRTGNQPQHF
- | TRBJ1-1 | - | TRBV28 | TGTGCCAGCAGCCGAGGCACAGGACAAGCTTTCTTT | CASSRGTGQAFF
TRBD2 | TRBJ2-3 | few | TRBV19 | TGTGCCAGTAGTAAACCCCGCAGTGGGGGGATAGATAGCGGGGGGGCCCTCGATACGCAGTATTTT | CASSKPRSGGIDSGGALDTQYF
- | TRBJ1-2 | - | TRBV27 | TGTGCCAGCAGTTTACGAGGGGGTTTCGGCTACACCTTC | CASSLRGGFGYTF
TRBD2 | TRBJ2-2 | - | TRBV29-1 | TGCAGCGTTCCCGGGACTAAAGACACCGGGGAGCTGTTTTTT | CSVPGTKDTGELFF
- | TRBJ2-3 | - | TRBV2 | TGTGCCAGCAGTAAAGCAGGGAACGGGGCAGATACGCAGTATTTT | CASSKAGNGADTQYF
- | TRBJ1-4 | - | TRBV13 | TGTGCCAGCAGCTTAACGGGGGGTTATGATGAAAAACTGTTTTTT | CASSLTGGYDEKLFF
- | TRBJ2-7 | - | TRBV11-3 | TGTGCCAGCAGCCTTCGGGGGAACCGAAGCGCAGGGTTTGTTTGGCAGTACTTC | CASSLRGNRSAGFVWQYF
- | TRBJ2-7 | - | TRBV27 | TGTGCCAGCGGGTCGACAAGTTCCTACGAGCAGTACTTC | CASGSTSSYEQYF
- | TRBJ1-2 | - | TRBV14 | TGTGCCAGCAGCCCCCTAGGTGGCTATGGCTACACCTTC | CASSPLGGYGYTF
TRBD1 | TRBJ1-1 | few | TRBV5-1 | TGCGCCAGCAGCTTGGGGACAGGAATGAACACTGAAGCTTTCTTT | CASSLGTGMNTEAFF
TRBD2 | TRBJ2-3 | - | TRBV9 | TGTGCCAGCAGCGTAGGACTAGCATCCGATACGCAGTATTTT | CASSVGLASDTQYF
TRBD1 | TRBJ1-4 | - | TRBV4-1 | TGCGCCAGCAGCTTAAGACAGGGCGGTGAAAAACTGTTTTTT | CASSLRQGGEKLFF
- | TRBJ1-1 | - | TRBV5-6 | TGTGCCAGCAGCTTGGACAGGGAAGCTTTCTTT | CASSLDREAFF
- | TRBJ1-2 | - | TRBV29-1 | TGCAGCGTTGAAGGGTACAGGGAAGAAGGCTACACCTTC | CSVEGYREEGYTF
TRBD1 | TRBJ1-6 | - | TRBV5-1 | TGCGCCAGCAGGGGGACAGGCCATAATTCACCCCTCCACTTT | CASRGTGHNSPLHF
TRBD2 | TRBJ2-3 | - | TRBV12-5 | TGTGCTAGTGGATCCGCCGGACTAGGTACGCAGTATTTT | CASGSAGLGTQYF
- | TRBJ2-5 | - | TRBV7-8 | TGTGCCAGCAGCTTCAGGGGGGAAGAGACCCAGTACTTC | CASSFRGEETQYF
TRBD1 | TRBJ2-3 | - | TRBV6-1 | TGTGCCAGCAGCGGGTGGGGACAGGACACAGATACGCAGTATTTT | CASSGWGQDTDTQYF
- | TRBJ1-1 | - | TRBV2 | TGTGCCAGCAGTGAACGGGGGAATAGGGGAGCTTTCTTT | CASSERGNRGAFF
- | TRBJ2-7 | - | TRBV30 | TGTGCCTGGAGTCTCCGGACGGGATGGTCCTACGAGCAGTACTTC | CAWSLRTGWSYEQYF
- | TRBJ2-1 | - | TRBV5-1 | TGCGCCAGCAGCTTGGTTTTCCCCCCATCCAATGAGCAGTTCTTC | CASSLVFPPSNEQFF